This is a list of T cell receptor beta chains from one sample in a study of technical replicates of blood from several donors. The table came from immunoSEQ multiplex PCR; TCRdb's copy has only in-frame clones and leaves some out. The repertoire consists of nearly 80,000 clones, with around 90% occurring once and the leading ten covering about 0.4%. The specimen was T cells isolated from PBMCs. The receptors come from a human donor in good health. Each CDR3 is given with its conserved first and last residue. The D gene is left open where the match is weak. Some rows have no size entry. The others give once, few or many, or a class for an expanded clone.

j_gene | d_gene | v_gene | abundance | CDR3nt | CDR3aa
TRBJ2-5 | TRBD2 | TRBV19 | - | TGTGCCAGTAGTATTGGTGGTACTAGCGGGATGGGAGTATTGGAGACCCAGTACTTC | CASSIGGTSGMGVLETQYF
TRBJ2-7 | TRBD2 | TRBV11-2 | once | TGTGCCAGCAGCTTAATGGGACTAGCGGGACCCGAGCAGTACTTC | CASSLMGLAGPEQYF
TRBJ2-7 | - | TRBV9 | - | TGTGCCAGCAGCGTAGACATCACCTACGAGCAGTACTTC | CASSVDITYEQYF
TRBJ2-4 | TRBD2 | TRBV15 | - | TGTGCCACCAGCAGAGCCAAGCGGGAGGCGGGGGGAAACATTCAGTACTTC | CATSRAKREAGGNIQYF
TRBJ1-2 | TRBD1 | TRBV11-2 | - | TGTGCCAGCAGCTTGGGACAGGGGAATAACTATGGCTACACCTTC | CASSLGQGNNYGYTF
TRBJ2-5 | TRBD2 | TRBV6-1 | - | TGTGCCAGCAGTGAACTAGCGGGTCCCCAAGAGACCCAGTACTTC | CASSELAGPQETQYF
TRBJ1-1 | - | TRBV11-3 | - | TGTGCCAGCAGCAGACAGTTGAACACTGAAGCTTTCTTT | CASSRQLNTEAFF
TRBJ1-3 | - | TRBV5-6 | once | TGTGCCAGCAGCTTGGTCAAGGAATGGAGCTCTGGAAACACCATATATTTT | CASSLVKEWSSGNTIYF
TRBJ1-5 | TRBD1 | TRBV19 | - | TGTGCCAGTAGTATACTCCGGGACAGGGGACGCAATCAGCCCCAGCATTTT | CASSILRDRGRNQPQHF
TRBJ1-5 | - | TRBV25-1 | - | TGTGCCAGCAGTGAATACTGGGGACCGGGACAACACAATCAGCCCCAGCATTTT | CASSEYWGPGQHNQPQHF
TRBJ2-1 | - | TRBV15 | - | TGTGCCACCAGCAGAACAACACTAAGCTCCAATGAGCAGTTCTTC | CATSRTTLSSNEQFF
TRBJ2-5 | TRBD1 | TRBV5-4 | - | TGTGCCAGCAGCCGACAGATGGCAGGGGGCACGGAGACCCAGTACTTC | CASSRQMAGGTETQYF
TRBJ1-4 | TRBD1 | TRBV4-2 | few | TGTGCCAGCAGCCGCAGTCTGCAGGGGGCAACTAATGAAAAACTGTTTTTT | CASSRSLQGATNEKLFF
TRBJ2-7 | - | TRBV5-1 | - | TGCGCCAGCAGCTTGGGCGGGTTCTCCTACGAGCAGTACTTC | CASSLGGFSYEQYF
TRBJ2-1 | - | TRBV23-1 | few | TGCGCCAGCAGTCCTCTGACAGGGAGGGAGCAGTTCTTC | CASSPLTGREQFF
TRBJ1-1 | - | TRBV7-6 | - | TGTGCCAGCAGCTTAGCTGGGGCAGGGGCTGAAGCTTTCTTT | CASSLAGAGAEAFF
TRBJ1-1 | TRBD1 | TRBV13 | - | TGTGCCAGCAGCGACGACAGGGGCGGTACTGAAGCTTTCTTT | CASSDDRGGTEAFF
TRBJ2-7 | - | TRBV7-9 | - | TGTGCCAGCAGCCCCTTCTACGAGCAGTACTTC | CASSPFYEQYF
TRBJ2-1 | - | TRBV11-2 | - | TGTGCCAGCAGCTTAATCCTAGCTGGTGAGCAGTTCTTC | CASSLILAGEQFF
TRBJ2-7 | - | TRBV6-5 | - | TGTGCCAGCAGTTACTCCCCGGACACCACCTACGAGCAGTACTTC | CASSYSPDTTYEQYF
TRBJ1-2 | - | TRBV30 | - | TGTGCCTGGAGTGCCGGGGGGCACTATGGCTACACCTTC | CAWSAGGHYGYTF
TRBJ1-2 | - | TRBV2 | - | TGTGCCAGCAGTGAAGCTTTAGGGGCTGGCTACACCTTC | CASSEALGAGYTF
TRBJ1-2 | TRBD1 | TRBV7-3 | few | TGTGCCAGCAGCCGCGACGGGACAGCTAACTATGGCTACACCTTC | CASSRDGTANYGYTF
TRBJ2-7 | TRBD1 | TRBV28 | - | TGTGCCAGCAGCAACCCCGGGACAGGGGGCTACGAGCAGTACTTC | CASSNPGTGGYEQYF
TRBJ2-7 | - | TRBV7-9 | - | TGTGCCAGCAGCTTAGTGAGCTCGGAGCAGTACTTC | CASSLVSSEQYF
TRBJ2-7 | TRBD2 | TRBV14 | - | TGTGCCAGCAGCCAAGGCCTAGCGGGGGGCTACGAGCAGTACTTC | CASSQGLAGGYEQYF
TRBJ2-7 | TRBD2 | TRBV4-1 | - | TGCGCCAGCAGCCTCGGGTTTGGACTAGCGGGAGGATACGAGCAGTACTTC | CASSLGFGLAGGYEQYF
TRBJ1-2 | - | TRBV19 | - | TGTGCCAGTGCAGGGGAACTCTATGGCTACACCTTC | CASAGELYGYTF
TRBJ2-3 | - | TRBV11-2 | - | TGTGCCAGCAACCGGGTAAAAGATACGCAGTATTTT | CASNRVKDTQYF
TRBJ1-3 | - | TRBV6-5 | - | TGTGCCAGCAGCCTCGATGACAGGATCGGAAACACCATATATTTT | CASSLDDRIGNTIYF
TRBJ1-5 | - | TRBV4-1 | - | TGCGCCAGCAGCCAAGAGAATAGTAGAGGAAATCAGCCCCAGCATTTT | CASSQENSRGNQPQHF
TRBJ2-7 | TRBD1 | TRBV5-1 | - | TGCGCCAGCGGAACAAATACAGGGGGACACTACGAGCAGTACTTC | CASGTNTGGHYEQYF
TRBJ2-5 | - | TRBV4-2 | - | TGTGCCAGCAGCCAAGAAGCGGGCCTGGGAGAGACCCAGTACTTC | CASSQEAGLGETQYF
TRBJ1-1 | TRBD1 | TRBV7-9 | - | TGTGCCAGCAGCTCCGGGACAGGGGGCTTTGAAGCTTTCTTT | CASSSGTGGFEAFF
TRBJ1-1 | - | TRBV10-1 | - | TGCGCCAGCAGTGACGCAGAAACTGAAGCTTTCTTT | CASSDAETEAFF
TRBJ1-2 | - | TRBV28 | once | TGTGCCAGCAGTTTAGGGCCCGATGGCTACACCTTC | CASSLGPDGYTF
TRBJ1-1 | TRBD1 | TRBV5-4 | - | TGTGCCAGCAGCTTGGATAAGAGACAGGGCCTACTTGAAGCTTTCTTT | CASSLDKRQGLLEAFF